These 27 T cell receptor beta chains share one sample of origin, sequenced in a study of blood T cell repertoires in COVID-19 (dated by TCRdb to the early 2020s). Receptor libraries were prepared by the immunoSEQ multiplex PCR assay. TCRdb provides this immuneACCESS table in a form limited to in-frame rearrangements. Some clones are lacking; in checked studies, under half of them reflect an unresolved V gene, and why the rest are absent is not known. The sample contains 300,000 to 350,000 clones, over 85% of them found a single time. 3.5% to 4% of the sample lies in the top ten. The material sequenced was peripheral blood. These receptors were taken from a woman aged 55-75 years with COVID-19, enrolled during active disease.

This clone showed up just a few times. The CDR3 spells CASSFTQGNEQYF. As DNA, the CDR3 is TGTGCCAGCAGTTTTACACAGGGGAACGAGCAGTACTTC. The genes are TRBV27 and TRBJ2-7, with 7 bases lining up with TRBD1. The length of the CDR3 is 13 residues. V gave up 3 bases and J gave up 5 bases; unmatched junction bases: 4. Germline CDR1 and CDR2: MNHEY and SMNVEV (reference sequence).

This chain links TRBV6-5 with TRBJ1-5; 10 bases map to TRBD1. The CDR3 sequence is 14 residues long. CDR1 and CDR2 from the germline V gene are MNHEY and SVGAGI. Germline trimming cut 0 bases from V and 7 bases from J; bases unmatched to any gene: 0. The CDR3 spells CASSYSGQGQPQHF. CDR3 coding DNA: TGTGCCAGCAGTTACTCGGGACAGGGGCAGCCCCAGCATTTT.

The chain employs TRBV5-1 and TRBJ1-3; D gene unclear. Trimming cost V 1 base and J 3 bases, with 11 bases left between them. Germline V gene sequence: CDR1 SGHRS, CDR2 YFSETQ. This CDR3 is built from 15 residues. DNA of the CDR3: TGCGCCAGCAGCTTGAGCGGGGAGATTGGAAACACCATATATTTT. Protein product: CASSLSGEIGNTIYF.

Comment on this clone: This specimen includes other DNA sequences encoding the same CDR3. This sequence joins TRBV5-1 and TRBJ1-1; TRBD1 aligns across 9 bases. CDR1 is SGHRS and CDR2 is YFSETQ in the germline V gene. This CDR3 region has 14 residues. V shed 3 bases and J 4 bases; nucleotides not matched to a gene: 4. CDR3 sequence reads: CASSSQGAGTEAFF. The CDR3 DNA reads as TGCGCCAGCAGCTCACAGGGGGCAGGCACTGAAGCTTTCTTT. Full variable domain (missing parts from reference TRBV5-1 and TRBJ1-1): KAGVTQTPRYLIKTRGQQVTLSCSPISGHRSVSWYQQTPGQGLQFLFEYFSETQRNKGNFPGRFSGRQFSNSRSEMNVSTLELGDSALYLCASSSQGAGTEAFFGQGTRLTVV.

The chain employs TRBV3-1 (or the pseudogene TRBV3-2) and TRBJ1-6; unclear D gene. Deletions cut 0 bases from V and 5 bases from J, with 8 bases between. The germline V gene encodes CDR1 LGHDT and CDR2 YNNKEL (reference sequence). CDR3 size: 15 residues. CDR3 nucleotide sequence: TGTGCCAGCAGCCAAGAGAGGCTCGATAATTCACCCCTCCACTTT. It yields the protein CASSQERLDNSPLHF.

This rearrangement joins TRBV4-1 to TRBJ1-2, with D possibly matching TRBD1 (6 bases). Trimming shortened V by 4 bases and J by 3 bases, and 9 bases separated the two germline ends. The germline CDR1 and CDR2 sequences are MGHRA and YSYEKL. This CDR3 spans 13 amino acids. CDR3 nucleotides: TGCGCCAGCAGCCCTAACAGGGACTATGGCTACACCTTC. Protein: CASSPNRDYGYTF.

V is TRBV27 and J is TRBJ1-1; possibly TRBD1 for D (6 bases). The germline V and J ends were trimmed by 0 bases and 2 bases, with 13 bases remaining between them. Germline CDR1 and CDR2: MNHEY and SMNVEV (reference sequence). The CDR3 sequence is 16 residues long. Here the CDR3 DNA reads TGTGCCAGCAGTTTATCACCAACAGGGATAAACACTGAAGCTTTCTTT. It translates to CASSLSPTGINTEAFF.

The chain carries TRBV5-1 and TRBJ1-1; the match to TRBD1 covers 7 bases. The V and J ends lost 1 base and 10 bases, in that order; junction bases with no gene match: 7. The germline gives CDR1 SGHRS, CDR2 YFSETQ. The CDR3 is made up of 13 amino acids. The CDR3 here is CASSLFSGGRAFF. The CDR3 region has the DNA TGCGCCAGCAGCTTGTTCTCAGGGGGTAGAGCTTTCTTT.

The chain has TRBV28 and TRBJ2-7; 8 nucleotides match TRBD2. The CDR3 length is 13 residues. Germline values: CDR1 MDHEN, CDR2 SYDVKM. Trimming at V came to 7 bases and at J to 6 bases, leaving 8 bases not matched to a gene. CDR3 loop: CASTLGGVREQYF. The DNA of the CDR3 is TGTGCCAGCACCCTCGGGGGGGTTCGCGAGCAGTACTTC.

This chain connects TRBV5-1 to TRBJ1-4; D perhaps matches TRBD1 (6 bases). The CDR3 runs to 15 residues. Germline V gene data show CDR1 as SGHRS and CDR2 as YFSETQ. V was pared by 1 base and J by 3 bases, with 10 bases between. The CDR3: CASSLHRDPNEKLFF. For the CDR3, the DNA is TGCGCCAGCAGCTTGCACAGGGATCCTAATGAAAAACTGTTTTTT.

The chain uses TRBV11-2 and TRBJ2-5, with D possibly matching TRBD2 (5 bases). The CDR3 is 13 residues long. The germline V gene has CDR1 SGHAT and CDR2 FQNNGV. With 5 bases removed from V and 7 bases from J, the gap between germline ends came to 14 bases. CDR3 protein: CASSPRGLATQYF. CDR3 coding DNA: TGTGCCAGCAGCCCCCGCGGGTTGGCGACCCAGTACTTC.

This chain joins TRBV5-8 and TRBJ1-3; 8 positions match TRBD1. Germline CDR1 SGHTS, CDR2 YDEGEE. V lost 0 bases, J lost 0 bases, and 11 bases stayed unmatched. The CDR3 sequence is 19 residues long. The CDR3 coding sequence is TGTGCCAGCAGCTTGGGACAGGGGCACTTCAAACTCTCTGGAAACACCATATATTTT. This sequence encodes CASSLGQGHFKLSGNTIYF.

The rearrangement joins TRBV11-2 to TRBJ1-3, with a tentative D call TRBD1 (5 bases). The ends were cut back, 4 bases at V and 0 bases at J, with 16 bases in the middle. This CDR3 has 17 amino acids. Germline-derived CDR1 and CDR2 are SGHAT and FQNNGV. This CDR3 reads CASSYLRTTSSGNTIYF. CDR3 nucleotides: TGTGCCAGCAGCTATCTCCGGACAACGAGCTCTGGAAACACCATATATTTT.

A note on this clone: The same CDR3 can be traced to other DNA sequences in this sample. CDR3 region: CASSYIRTGGGYGYTF. The CDR3 bases are TGTGCCAGCAGTTACATACGGACAGGGGGTGGCTATGGCTACACCTTC. The chain combines TRBV6-5 with TRBJ1-2; TRBD1 matches at 10 bases. The CDR3 spans 16 residues. V shed 2 bases, J shed 4 bases, and the junction held 7 bases outside the gene matches. CDR1 and CDR2 (germline): MNHEY, SVGAGI.

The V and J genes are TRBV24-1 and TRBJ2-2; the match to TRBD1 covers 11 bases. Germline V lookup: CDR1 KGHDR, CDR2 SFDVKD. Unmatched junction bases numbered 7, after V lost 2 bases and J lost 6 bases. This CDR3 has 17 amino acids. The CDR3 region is CATSDSRPGQGAGELFF. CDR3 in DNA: TGTGCCACCAGTGATTCCCGGCCGGGACAGGGGGCCGGGGAGCTGTTTTTT.

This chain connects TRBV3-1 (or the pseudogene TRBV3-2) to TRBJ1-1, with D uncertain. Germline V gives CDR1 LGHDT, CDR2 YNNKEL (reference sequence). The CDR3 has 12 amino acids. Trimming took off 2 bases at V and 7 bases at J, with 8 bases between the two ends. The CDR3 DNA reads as TGTGCCAGCAGCCAAACGGGATTTGAAGCTTTCTTT. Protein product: CASSQTGFEAFF.

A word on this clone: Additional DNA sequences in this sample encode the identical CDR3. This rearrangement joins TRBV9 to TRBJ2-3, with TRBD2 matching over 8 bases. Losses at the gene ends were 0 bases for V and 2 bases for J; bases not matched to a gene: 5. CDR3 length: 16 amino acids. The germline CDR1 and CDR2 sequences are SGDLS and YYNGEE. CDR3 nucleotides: TGTGCCAGCAGCGTAGGATTAGCGGGACTCACAGATACGCAGTATTTT. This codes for CASSVGLAGLTDTQYF.

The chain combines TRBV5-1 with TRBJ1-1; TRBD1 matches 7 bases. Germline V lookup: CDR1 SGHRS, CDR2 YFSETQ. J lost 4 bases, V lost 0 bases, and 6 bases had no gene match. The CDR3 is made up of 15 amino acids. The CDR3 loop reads CASSLADRVGTEAFF. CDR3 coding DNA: TGCGCCAGCAGCTTGGCTGACAGGGTGGGCACTGAAGCTTTCTTT.

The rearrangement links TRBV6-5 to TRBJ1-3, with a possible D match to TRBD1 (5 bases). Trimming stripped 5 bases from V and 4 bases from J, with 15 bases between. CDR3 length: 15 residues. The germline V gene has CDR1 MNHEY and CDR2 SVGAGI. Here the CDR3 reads CASSNSWQGGNTIYF. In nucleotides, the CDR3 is TGTGCCAGCAGTAACAGTTGGCAGGGAGGAAACACCATATATTTT.

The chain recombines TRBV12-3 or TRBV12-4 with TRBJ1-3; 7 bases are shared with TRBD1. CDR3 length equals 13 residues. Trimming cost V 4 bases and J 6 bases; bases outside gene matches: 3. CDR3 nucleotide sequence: TGTGCCAGCAGTTACGGGACAGTAAACACCATATATTTT. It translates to CASSYGTVNTIYF.

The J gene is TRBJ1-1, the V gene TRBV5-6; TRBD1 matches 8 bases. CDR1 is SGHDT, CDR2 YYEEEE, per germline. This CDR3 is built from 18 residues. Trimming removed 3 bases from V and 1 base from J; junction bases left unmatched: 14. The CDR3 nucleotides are TGTGCCAGCAGCTGGGGGACAGGCGGGATCTATTGGAACACTGAAGCTTTCTTT. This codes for CASSWGTGGIYWNTEAFF.

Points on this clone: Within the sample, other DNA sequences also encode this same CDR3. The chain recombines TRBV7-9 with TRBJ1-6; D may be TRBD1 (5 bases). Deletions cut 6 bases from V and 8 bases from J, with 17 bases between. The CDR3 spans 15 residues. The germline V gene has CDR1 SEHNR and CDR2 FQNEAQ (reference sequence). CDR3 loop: CASSPTQGLDSPLHF. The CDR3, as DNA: TGTGCCAGCAGTCCCACTCAGGGACTCGATTCACCCCTCCACTTT.

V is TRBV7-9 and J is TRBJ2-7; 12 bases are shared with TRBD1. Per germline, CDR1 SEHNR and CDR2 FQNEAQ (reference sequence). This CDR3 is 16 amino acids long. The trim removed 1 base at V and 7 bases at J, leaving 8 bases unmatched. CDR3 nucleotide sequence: TGTGCCAGCAGCTTAGATCCGGGACAGGGGGCTATAGAGCAGTACTTC. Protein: CASSLDPGQGAIEQYF.

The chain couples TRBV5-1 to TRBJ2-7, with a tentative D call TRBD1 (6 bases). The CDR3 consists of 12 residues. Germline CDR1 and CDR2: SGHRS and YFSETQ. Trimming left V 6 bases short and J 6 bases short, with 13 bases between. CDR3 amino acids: CASTGAGAEQYF. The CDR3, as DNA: TGCGCCAGCACCGGGGCAGGGGCCGAGCAGTACTTC.

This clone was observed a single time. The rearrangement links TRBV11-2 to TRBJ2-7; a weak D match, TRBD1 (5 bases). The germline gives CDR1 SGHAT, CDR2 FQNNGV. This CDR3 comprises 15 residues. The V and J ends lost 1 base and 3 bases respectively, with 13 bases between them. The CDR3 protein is CASSLVKGRIYEQYF. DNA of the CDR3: TGTGCCAGCAGCTTAGTTAAGGGGCGTATCTACGAGCAGTACTTC.

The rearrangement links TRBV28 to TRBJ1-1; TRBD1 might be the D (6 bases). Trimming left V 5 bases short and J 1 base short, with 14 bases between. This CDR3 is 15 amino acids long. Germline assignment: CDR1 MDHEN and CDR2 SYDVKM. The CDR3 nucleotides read TGTGCCAGCAGTAATTCAAGGGGGGGGAACACTGAAGCTTTCTTT. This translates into CASSNSRGGNTEAFF.

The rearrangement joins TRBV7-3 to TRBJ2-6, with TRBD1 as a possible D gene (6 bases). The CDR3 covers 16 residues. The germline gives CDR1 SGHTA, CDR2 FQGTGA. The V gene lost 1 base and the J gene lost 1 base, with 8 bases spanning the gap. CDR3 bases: TGTGCCAGCAGCTTAATAGGGGGATCTGGGGCCAACGTCCTGACTTTC. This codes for CASSLIGGSGANVLTF.